These 18 T cell receptor beta chains were sequenced from one sample in a study of post-analysis software for immune sequencing data. Study-level results: In patients, TRBV5-6, TRBV5-1 and TRBV20-1 belonged to 4 or 5 TRBV segments found more frequently than in controls.

Unique molecular identifiers featured in each of the TCR beta cDNA libraries. TCRdb itself ran the PCR reads through MiXCR, one entry per CDR3 protein. The sample shows approximately 660,000 distinct CDR3 sequences, 55% to 60% of them seen only once. The antigens of these receptors remain unknown. The material sequenced was blood. All receptors come from a girl aged 2 to 10 with multiple sclerosis.

The chain has TRBV10-2 and TRBJ2-3; D ambiguous. This CDR3 is built from 15 residues. The germline gives CDR1 WSHSY, CDR2 SAAADI. V gave up 4 bases and J gave up 2 bases, with 13 bases separating them. The CDR3 loop is CASSGKGTSTDTQYF. CDR3 sequence (DNA): TGCGCCAGCAGTGGAAAGGGCACCTCCACAGATACGCAGTATTTT.

This chain uses TRBV12-3 or TRBV12-4 with TRBJ2-3, with 9 nucleotides matching TRBD2. The V segment lost 7 bases and the J segment 0 bases; nucleotides outside the gene matches: 8. The CDR3 has 16 residues. CDR3 region: CASISSGDPSTDTQYF. The CDR3 coding sequence is TGTGCCAGCATTTCTAGCGGGGACCCAAGCACAGATACGCAGTATTTT.

The V call is TRBV5-5, the J call TRBJ2-6; no clear D gene. The germline CDR1 and CDR2 sequences are SGHKS and YYEKEE (reference sequence). The length of the CDR3 is 15 residues. Trimming took off 1 base at V and 0 bases at J, with 5 bases between the two ends. The chain's CDR3 is CASSLQFSGANVLTF. Here the CDR3 DNA reads TGTGCCAGCAGCTTGCAGTTCTCTGGGGCCAACGTCCTGACTTTC.

The gene calls are TRBV6-1 and TRBJ2-5, with TRBD2 matching over 7 bases. Judging by the DNA end, TRBJ2-7 fits better; the J call may be wrong. The germline gives CDR1 MNHNS, CDR2 SASEGT. This CDR3 is built from 18 residues. CDR3 sequence reads: CASSPGGASGDVFYEQYF. The CDR3 coding sequence is TGTGCCAGCAGCCCCGGCGGGGCTAGCGGAGATGTTTTTTACGAGCAGTACTTC.

This rearrangement joins TRBV24-1 to TRBJ2-1; 10 bases align to TRBD1. The germline V gene has CDR1 KGHDR and CDR2 SFDVKD. J was trimmed by 5 bases and V by 5 bases; bases with no gene match: 11. CDR3 length: 17 residues. Here the CDR3 DNA reads TGTGCCACCAGTGCTCAACTGCAGGGACAGGGGAACAATGAGCAGTTCTTC. Protein product: CATSAQLQGQGNNEQFF.

The chain employs TRBV7-9 and TRBJ1-2; possible D gene TRBD1, 5 bases. The CDR3 covers 15 residues. Germline assignment: CDR1 SEHNR and CDR2 FQNEAQ (reference sequence). V lost 1 base to trimming and J lost 2 bases, with 11 bases between them. The CDR3 bases are TGTGCCAGCAGCTTAGAGTCAGGGTGGAACTATGGCTACACCTTC. Amino acids: CASSLESGWNYGYTF.

This clonotype showed up just once. The chain links TRBV7-2 to TRBJ2-1, with D unclear. Germline assignment: CDR1 SGHTA and CDR2 FQGNSA. CDR3 size: 13 residues. V was cut by 0 bases and J by 10 bases, with 10 bases left in between. The CDR3 region is CASSLAVRGEQFF. The CDR3 bases are TGTGCCAGCAGCTTAGCGGTGCGAGGCGAGCAGTTCTTC. The complete variable domain, with remaining parts taken from reference TRBV7-2 and TRBJ2-1, reads GAGVSQSPSNKVTEKGKDVELRCDPISGHTALYWYRQSLGQGLEFLIYFQGNSAPDKSGLPSDRFSAERTGGSVSTLTIQRTQQEDSAVYLCASSLAVRGEQFFGPGTRLTVL.

The rearrangement joins TRBV4-2 to TRBJ2-5; TRBD1 matches 8 bases. With 1 base clipped from V and 3 bases from J, the junction kept 7 bases outside the gene matches. The germline CDR1 and CDR2 sequences are LGHNA and YNFKEQ. CDR3 length: 16 amino acids. This chain's CDR3 is CASSQGQGNGKETQYF. The DNA of the CDR3 is TGTGCCAGCAGCCAAGGACAGGGGAATGGGAAAGAGACCCAGTACTTC.

V and J are TRBV15 and TRBJ2-1, with 10 bases matching TRBD2. J lost 7 bases, V lost 1 base, and 10 bases had no gene match. The CDR3 spans 17 residues. The V gene's germline CDR1 is LNHNV and CDR2 YYDKDF (reference sequence). CDR3 nucleotide sequence: TGTGCCACCAGCAGAGCGAAGGGAGCGGGAGGGCCGAATGAGCAGTTCTTC. Translation: CATSRAKGAGGPNEQFF.

This chain uses TRBV20-1 with TRBJ2-1, with TRBD2 identical over 7 bases. Germline V gene data show CDR1 as DFQATT and CDR2 as SNEGSKA (reference sequence). This CDR3 has 15 residues. With 0 bases clipped from V and 5 bases from J, the junction kept 7 bases outside the gene matches. The CDR3 nucleotides read TGCAGTGCTAGAGATATGAGCGGGGCGAACAATGAGCAGTTCTTC. As protein: CSARDMSGANNEQFF.

The CDR3 DNA is TGTGCCAGCAGCTCCGGACAGTCTTACTATGGCTACACCTTC. Protein: CASSSGQSYYGYTF. The V call is TRBV7-2, the J call TRBJ1-2, with D possibly being TRBD1 (6 bases). Germline V gene lookup returns CDR1 SGHTA and CDR2 FQGNSA. V lost 4 bases to trimming and J lost 3 bases, with 12 bases between them. This CDR3 comprises 14 residues. The full variable domain, in which reference TRBV7-2 and TRBJ1-2 provide the parts outside the CDR3, is GAGVSQSPSNKVTEKGKDVELRCDPISGHTALYWYRQSLGQGLEFLIYFQGNSAPDKSGLPSDRFSAERTGGSVSTLTIQRTQQEDSAVYLCASSSGQSYYGYTFGSGTRLTVV.

This sequence joins TRBV6-5 and TRBJ2-5; 12 bases line up with TRBD1. The junction had 14 bases not matched to a gene; V was cut back by 7 bases and J by 11 bases. The CDR3 is 15 amino acids. The germline V gene has CDR1 MNHEY and CDR2 SVGAGI. The CDR3 DNA sequence: TGTGCCAGCACCAAAGGGACAGGGGGCTGGGATGAGCAGTACTTC. Translating gives CASTKGTGGWDEQYF.

This clonotype was picked up one time. One end of the junction fails to match germline, which may point to a read error. The CDR3 reads CATSRDSSGANVPTF. CDR3 DNA: TGTGCCACCAGCCGGGACAGCTCTGGGGCCAACGTCCCGACTTTC. V and J are TRBV15 and TRBJ2-6; 7 bases match TRBD1. Per germline, CDR1 LNHNV and CDR2 YYDKDF (reference sequence). This CDR3 region has 15 residues.

This clonotype was seen only once. The chain's CDR3 is CSVESGGYTF. The CDR3 bases are TGCAGCGTTGAGAGCGGTGGCTACACCTTC. The chain is built from TRBV29-1 and TRBJ1-2; D is ambiguous. CDR1 SQVTM and CDR2 ANQGSEA come from the germline V gene. CDR3 length: 10 residues. Trimming took 3 bases from V and 7 from J, leaving 6 bases between them. The complete variable domain, with remaining parts taken from reference TRBV29-1 and TRBJ1-2, reads SAVISQKPSRDICQRGTSLTIQCQVDSQVTMMFWYRQQPGQSLTLIATANQGSEATYESGFVIDKFPISRPNLTFSTLTVSNMSPEDSSIYLCSVESGGYTFGSGTRLTVV.

The chain carries TRBV7-2 and TRBJ2-1, with D perhaps being TRBD1 or TRBD2 (7 bases each). The ends were cut back, 11 bases at V and 10 bases at J, with 15 bases in the middle. Germline V gene data show CDR1 as SGHTA and CDR2 as FQGNSA. The CDR3 loop spans 11 amino acids. The CDR3 sequence is CALNRGGEQFF. For the CDR3, the DNA is TGTGCCCTAAACAGGGGAGGGGAGCAGTTCTTC. Looking up the rest from reference TRBV7-2 and TRBJ2-1 gives the full variable domain: GAGVSQSPSNKVTEKGKDVELRCDPISGHTALYWYRQSLGQGLEFLIYFQGNSAPDKSGLPSDRFSAERTGGSVSTLTIQRTQQEDSAVYLCALNRGGEQFFGPGTRLTVL.

This clonotype showed up just a few times. The rearrangement uses TRBV11-3 and TRBJ2-1, with D possibly TRBD1 on 6 matching bases. Germline values: CDR1 SGHNT, CDR2 YENEEA. V was pared by 5 bases and J by 1 base, with 12 bases between. The length of the CDR3 is 15 residues. The chain's CDR3 is CASSPFRGSYNEQFF. The CDR3 DNA reads TGTGCCAGCAGCCCATTCAGGGGTTCCTACAATGAGCAGTTCTTC.

The CDR3 DNA reads TGTGCCAGCAGCCAAGATACCGCTCGTACTAATGAAAAACTGTTTTTT. Protein: CASSQDTARTNEKLFF. The chain joins TRBV3-1 to TRBJ1-4, with D unclear. This CDR3 spans 16 amino acids. The V end lost 0 bases, the J end lost 2 bases, and 10 bases lay between the germline ends. In germline, CDR1 is LGHDT, CDR2 YNNKEL (reference sequence).

The chain combines TRBV29-1 with TRBJ1-2; no firm D call. Germline V CDR1 and CDR2: SQVTM, ANQGSEA. This CDR3 region has 12 residues. V was cut by 6 bases and J by 8 bases, with 16 bases left in between. The CDR3 DNA sequence: TGCAGCGTCGGGAAACCGGACGGCGGCTACACCTTC. Translation: CSVGKPDGGYTF. The whole variable domain, remainder taken from reference TRBV29-1 and TRBJ1-2, is SAVISQKPSRDICQRGTSLTIQCQVDSQVTMMFWYRQQPGQSLTLIATANQGSEATYESGFVIDKFPISRPNLTFSTLTVSNMSPEDSSIYLCSVGKPDGGYTFGSGTRLTVV.